Listed below are T cell receptor beta chains from one sample, sequenced in a study of T-cell memory formation after mild COVID-19. TCRdb reprocessed the 5' RACE reads via MiXCR and lists one record per CDR3 protein. Among 250,000 to 350,000 distinct CDR3 sequences listed, about 13% were seen once. The sample consisted of PBMCs or a T cell subset sorted from them (not recorded which). These receptors were collected from a man aged 18-30 years who had mild COVID-19 (a few samples of this study predate the infection). Cell type and time point are not known. CDR3s include the opening cysteine and the closing phenylalanine or tryptophan. Fields, in order: CDR3 protein, CDR3 DNA, D gene, J gene, clone size, V gene. D genes are given only for firm matches. Size tells how often a clone was seen (once, few, many) or the class of an expanded clone, and some rows leave it out.

CDR3 protein: CASSQDRGSFGEQVNTEAFF
CDR3 DNA: TGCGCCAGCAGCCAAGATCGGGGCTCATTCGGCGAACAGGTGAACACTGAAGCTTTCTTT
D gene: -
J gene: TRBJ1-1
clone size: -
V gene: TRBV4-3

CDR3 protein: CSVALQERTEAFF
CDR3 DNA: TGCAGCGTTGCCCTACAGGAAAGGACTGAAGCTTTCTTT
D gene: -
J gene: TRBJ1-1
clone size: few
V gene: TRBV29-1

CDR3 protein: CASSQDIVGQPQHF
CDR3 DNA: TGTGCCAGCAGCCAAGATATCGTGGGTCAGCCCCAGCATTTT
D gene: -
J gene: TRBJ1-5
clone size: few
V gene: TRBV4-2

CDR3 protein: CAPSPLAENTGELFF
CDR3 DNA: TGTGCCCCCTCCCCGCTAGCGGAGAACACCGGGGAGCTGTTTTTT
D gene: TRBD2
J gene: TRBJ2-2
clone size: -
V gene: TRBV7-6

CDR3 protein: CASSSLFTYAGTYNEQFF
CDR3 DNA: TGTGCCAGCAGCTCCCTCTTCACTTATGCCGGGACCTACAATGAGCAGTTCTTC
D gene: -
J gene: TRBJ2-1
clone size: -
V gene: TRBV7-9

CDR3 protein: CASSRVRLDTQYF
CDR3 DNA: TGCGCCAGCAGCAGGGTACGTTTGGATACGCAGTATTTT
D gene: -
J gene: TRBJ2-3
clone size: -
V gene: TRBV5-1

CDR3 protein: CASSPIEGAGSPLHF
CDR3 DNA: TGCGCCAGCAGCCCCATCGAGGGCGCAGGTTCACCCCTCCACTTT
D gene: -
J gene: TRBJ1-6
clone size: -
V gene: TRBV5-1

CDR3 protein: CASSQQDPGLGPEAFF
CDR3 DNA: TGTGCCAGCAGTCAACAGGATCCCGGACTGGGACCTGAAGCTTTCTTT
D gene: -
J gene: TRBJ1-1
clone size: -
V gene: TRBV6-5

CDR3 protein: CAWSLSGAQFF
CDR3 DNA: TGTGCCTGGAGCCTTAGCGGGGCGCAGTTCTTC
D gene: TRBD2
J gene: TRBJ2-1
clone size: few
V gene: TRBV30

CDR3 protein: CASSQGEGHQPQHF
CDR3 DNA: TGTGCCAGCAGCCAGGGGGAAGGCCATCAGCCCCAGCATTTT
D gene: TRBD1
J gene: TRBJ1-5
clone size: -
V gene: TRBV2

CDR3 protein: CASSVTGDDGANVLTF
CDR3 DNA: TGTGCCAGCAGCGTGACAGGGGATGATGGGGCCAACGTCCTGACTTTC
D gene: TRBD1
J gene: TRBJ2-6
clone size: -
V gene: TRBV9

CDR3 protein: CASSWGTGSYEQYF
CDR3 DNA: TGCGCCAGCAGCTGGGGGACAGGATCCTACGAGCAGTACTTC
D gene: TRBD1
J gene: TRBJ2-7
clone size: many
V gene: TRBV5-1

CDR3 protein: CASSMDPGELFF
CDR3 DNA: TGTGCCAGCAGCATGGATCCCGGGGAGCTGTTTTTT
D gene: -
J gene: TRBJ2-2
clone size: many
V gene: TRBV12-3/TRBV12-4

CDR3 protein: CAISGTSGGNEQFF
CDR3 DNA: TGTGCCATCAGTGGGACTAGCGGGGGTAATGAGCAGTTCTTC
D gene: TRBD2
J gene: TRBJ2-1
clone size: many
V gene: TRBV10-3

CDR3 protein: CASSLWGLDTEAFF
CDR3 DNA: TGTGCCAGCAGCTTGTGGGGGCTTGACACTGAAGCTTTCTTT
D gene: -
J gene: TRBJ1-1
clone size: few
V gene: TRBV7-6

CDR3 protein: CASSYGLNGELFF
CDR3 DNA: TGTGCCAGCAGTTATGGGTTGAACGGGGAGCTGTTTTTT
D gene: -
J gene: TRBJ2-2
clone size: -
V gene: TRBV6-5

CDR3 protein: CSAAGRDGFGTEAFF
CDR3 DNA: TGCAGTGCTGCGGGGAGGGATGGGTTTGGCACTGAAGCTTTCTTT
D gene: -
J gene: TRBJ1-1
clone size: few
V gene: TRBV20-1

CDR3 protein: CASLDRSTDTQYF
CDR3 DNA: TGTGCCAGTTTAGACAGGAGCACAGATACGCAGTATTTT
D gene: -
J gene: TRBJ2-3
clone size: -
V gene: TRBV2

CDR3 protein: CASSENPGPHLEAFF
CDR3 DNA: TGTGCCAGCAGTGAGAACCCCGGGCCTCACTTAGAAGCTTTCTTT
D gene: -
J gene: TRBJ1-1
clone size: -
V gene: TRBV6-4

CDR3 protein: CSAPPAAGGTDTQYF
CDR3 DNA: TGCAGTGCTCCACCCGCGGCGGGGGGCACAGATACGCAGTATTTT
D gene: TRBD2
J gene: TRBJ2-3
clone size: -
V gene: TRBV20-1

CDR3 protein: CASSLGPVGAFDEAFF
CDR3 DNA: TGTGCCAGCAGCTTAGGGCCAGTGGGGGCGTTTGATGAAGCTTTCTTT
D gene: -
J gene: TRBJ1-1
clone size: -
V gene: TRBV7-2

CDR3 protein: CASSLVQVGSYNEQFF
CDR3 DNA: TGTGCCAGCAGCTTGGTGCAGGTCGGGTCCTACAATGAGCAGTTCTTC
D gene: -
J gene: TRBJ2-1
clone size: -
V gene: TRBV5-4

CDR3 protein: CAWRGGRGLPFF
CDR3 DNA: TGTGCCTGGAGAGGGGGACGGGGGTTACCTTTCTTT
D gene: -
J gene: TRBJ1-1
clone size: -
V gene: TRBV30

CDR3 protein: CSARAAGGWIGELFF
CDR3 DNA: TGCAGTGCTAGAGCTGCGGGGGGATGGATCGGGGAGCTGTTTTTT
D gene: TRBD2
J gene: TRBJ2-2
clone size: -
V gene: TRBV20-1

CDR3 protein: CASSFQGLAVGTDTQYF
CDR3 DNA: TGTGCCAGCAGCTTCCAGGGACTAGCGGTGGGCACAGATACGCAGTATTTT
D gene: TRBD2
J gene: TRBJ2-3
clone size: -
V gene: TRBV7-8

CDR3 protein: CAISEMGQGAGTQYF
CDR3 DNA: TGTGCCATCAGTGAGATGGGACAGGGGGCCGGGACCCAGTACTTC
D gene: TRBD1
J gene: TRBJ2-5
clone size: -
V gene: TRBV10-3

CDR3 protein: CSASSRRETQYF
CDR3 DNA: TGCAGTGCTAGTTCCCGTAGGGAGACCCAGTACTTC
D gene: -
J gene: TRBJ2-5
clone size: many
V gene: TRBV20-1

CDR3 protein: CSVDETGAYEQYF
CDR3 DNA: TGCAGCGTTGATGAGACCGGGGCATACGAGCAGTACTTC
D gene: -
J gene: TRBJ2-7
clone size: -
V gene: TRBV29-1

CDR3 protein: CSANVGGRNEKLFF
CDR3 DNA: TGCAGCGCAAATGTCGGCGGCCGTAATGAAAAACTGTTTTTT
D gene: -
J gene: TRBJ1-4
clone size: many
V gene: TRBV29-1

CDR3 protein: CASSVETGLAGGTQYF
CDR3 DNA: TGTGCCAGCAGCGTCGAAACGGGACTAGCGGGAGGTACGCAGTATTTT
D gene: TRBD2
J gene: TRBJ2-3
clone size: few
V gene: TRBV9

CDR3 protein: CSARAPSSYNEQFF
CDR3 DNA: TGCAGTGCTAGGGCTCCCAGCTCCTACAATGAGCAGTTCTTC
D gene: -
J gene: TRBJ2-1
clone size: few
V gene: TRBV20-1

CDR3 protein: CSARVGQGANVLTF
CDR3 DNA: TGCAGTGCTAGGGTAGGACAGGGGGCCAACGTCCTGACTTTC
D gene: -
J gene: TRBJ2-6
clone size: -
V gene: TRBV20-1

CDR3 protein: CASSPGPTDTQYF
CDR3 DNA: TGTGCCAGCAGCCCCGGCCCCACAGATACGCAGTATTTT
D gene: -
J gene: TRBJ2-3
clone size: many
V gene: TRBV7-2

CDR3 protein: CASSIQGQVSEQYF
CDR3 DNA: TGTGCCAGCAGCATACAGGGGCAGGTCTCCGAGCAGTACTTC
D gene: TRBD1
J gene: TRBJ2-7
clone size: -
V gene: TRBV7-3

CDR3 protein: CASSPTSPDTQYF
CDR3 DNA: TGTGCCAGCAGTCCAACGTCACCAGATACGCAGTATTTT
D gene: -
J gene: TRBJ2-3
clone size: few
V gene: TRBV3-1